One sample yielded the 7 T cell receptor beta chains listed below, sequenced in a study of cytomegalovirus exposure and HLA in healthy donors. The PCR used 60 Vbeta and 13 Jbeta primers. Using immunoSEQ multiplex PCR, the repertoire was profiled, and TCRdb retains in-frame clones only, with some absent. Of about 99,000 clones listed, under 85% were seen once; the top ten hold roughly 3.9%. Material: PBMCs. These receptors came from a man aged 45 to 65 in good health and CMV-seropositive.

The gene calls are TRBV27 and TRBJ2-3; 7 nucleotides agree with TRBD2. Germline V CDR1 and CDR2: MNHEY, SMNVEV (reference sequence). The CDR3 is made up of 14 amino acids. V lost 7 bases and J lost 0; bases outside the gene matches: 4. CDR3 sequence: CASNPAGSTDTQYF. The CDR3 nucleotides read TGTGCCAGCAACCCAGCGGGGAGCACAGATACGCAGTATTTT.

The rearrangement uses TRBV6-6 and TRBJ2-3, with TRBD1 matching 8 bases. Trimming removed 8 bases from V and 2 bases from J; junction bases left unmatched: 3. The CDR3 is 13 residues long. In germline, CDR1 is MNHNY, CDR2 SVGAGI (reference sequence). The CDR3 reads CASRTGTTDTQYF. The CDR3 nucleotides are TGTGCCAGCCGGACAGGGACCACAGATACGCAGTATTTT.

The chain joins TRBV11-2 to TRBJ2-7; 7 bases line up with TRBD1. The CDR3 is made up of 13 amino acids. Germline V gene data show CDR1 as SGHAT and CDR2 as FQNNGV. Trimming at V came to 4 bases and at J to 4 bases, leaving 4 bases not matched to a gene. CDR3: CASSYGQDYEQYF. As DNA, the CDR3 is TGTGCCAGCAGCTACGGACAGGATTACGAGCAGTACTTC. Full variable domain (rest looked up from reference TRBV11-2 and TRBJ2-7): EAGVAQSPRYKIIEKRQSVAFWCNPISGHATLYWYQQILGQGPKLLIQFQNNGVVDDSQLPKDRFSAERLKGVDSTLKIQPAKLEDSAVYLCASSYGQDYEQYFGPGTRLTVT.

This clone was seen a handful of times. This chain uses TRBV5-1 with TRBJ2-7; D gene ambiguous. The CDR3 is 15 amino acids. Trimming took off 0 bases at V and 0 bases at J, with 10 bases between the two ends. Germline V gene lookup returns CDR1 SGHRS and CDR2 YFSETQ. The CDR3 spells CASSLALASSYEQYF. CDR3 sequence (DNA): TGCGCCAGCAGCTTGGCCTTGGCTAGCTCCTACGAGCAGTACTTC.

This clone was detected a few times. The chain has TRBV27 and TRBJ1-2, with TRBD1 matching 11 bases. The CDR3 contains 14 residues. With V trimmed by 5 bases and J by 7 bases, 6 bases remained unmatched. Looked up from germline, CDR1 is MNHEY and CDR2 is SMNVEV (reference sequence). CDR3 coding DNA: TGTGCCAGCAGTGCACCGGGGACAGGGGGTGGCTACACCTTC. Protein sequence: CASSAPGTGGGYTF.

The chain couples TRBV27 to TRBJ2-5; 11 bases align to TRBD2. V dropped 5 bases and J dropped 4; count of bases not matched to a gene: 6. The CDR3 has 15 residues. CDR1 and CDR2 (germline): MNHEY, SMNVEV (reference sequence). CDR3 in DNA: TGTGCCAGCAGTCCAGGACTAGCGGGCACAGAGACCCAGTACTTC. Residues: CASSPGLAGTETQYF.

The J gene is TRBJ2-5, the V gene TRBV11-1; a possible D gene is TRBD1 (8 bases). With 4 bases removed from V and 4 bases from J, the gap between germline ends came to 13 bases. The CDR3 totals 14 residues. The germline V gene has CDR1 SGHAT and CDR2 FQDESV (reference sequence). The CDR3 reads CASSSTGEGETQYF. The DNA of the CDR3 is TGTGCCAGCAGCTCGACAGGGGAGGGAGAGACCCAGTACTTC.